These 17 T cell receptor beta chains share one sample of origin, sequenced in a study of T cell responses to AZD1222 COVID-19 vaccine. Method: immunoSEQ multiplex PCR; TCRdb's copy keeps in-frame clones and lacks some. The sample contains fewer than 200,000 clones, around 88% of which appear only once. The sample was peripheral blood, taken 28 days after the second AZD1222 dose. These receptor sequences come from an adult who received the AZD1222 COVID-19 vaccine.

The chain carries TRBV7-2 and TRBJ2-2; D gene ambiguous. V lost 6 bases and J 2 bases, leaving 10 bases between the germline ends. CDR3 length: 14 amino acids. Germline CDR1 reads SGHTA; CDR2 reads FQGNSA. The DNA of the CDR3 is TGTGCCAGCAGAAGAGGCATAAACACCGGGGAGCTGTTTTTT. It codes for CASRRGINTGELFF.

The table lists this clone with a count of one. The chain has TRBV28 and TRBJ1-2, with D perhaps matching TRBD1 (5 bases). Trimming took 7 bases from V and 0 from J, leaving 6 bases between them. The CDR3 covers 12 residues. Germline V gene sequence: CDR1 MDHEN, CDR2 SYDVKM. The CDR3 protein is CASTTANYGYTF. As DNA, the CDR3 is TGTGCCAGCACGACAGCTAACTATGGCTACACCTTC.

J is TRBJ1-1 and V is TRBV19; D not resolved. Trimming took off 6 bases at V and 0 bases at J, with 8 bases between the two ends. CDR1 is LNHDA, CDR2 SQIVND, per germline (reference sequence). The CDR3 contains 13 residues. CDR3 region: CASSGDLNTEAFF. The CDR3 DNA reads as TGTGCCAGTAGCGGGGATTTGAACACTGAAGCTTTCTTT.

The chain uses TRBV9 and TRBJ1-4, with 9 bases aligning to TRBD1. Trimming removed 3 bases from V and 7 bases from J; junction bases left unmatched: 7. The CDR3 length is 15 residues. Germline CDR1 is SGDLS and CDR2 is YYNGEE. CDR3 DNA sequence: TGTGCCAGCAGCGCGGGACAGGGAAGAGGTGAAAAACTGTTTTTT. It codes for CASSAGQGRGEKLFF.

This chain connects TRBV9 to TRBJ2-7, with D possibly TRBD2 on 5 matching bases. Germline loops: CDR1 SGDLS, CDR2 YYNGEE. The CDR3 runs 14 residues. Trimming removed 0 bases at V and 4 bases at J, with 11 bases between. CDR3 protein: CASSVAGMGYEQYF. CDR3 DNA sequence: TGTGCCAGCAGCGTAGCGGGGATGGGGTACGAGCAGTACTTC.

V usage is TRBV28 and J usage is TRBJ2-7; TRBD1 matches 9 bases. V shed 5 bases, J shed 5 bases, and the junction held 7 bases outside the gene matches. Germline loops: CDR1 MDHEN, CDR2 SYDVKM. There are 14 residues in the CDR3. CDR3 sequence: CASSPDRGWDEQYF. CDR3 bases: TGTGCCAGCAGTCCGGACAGGGGATGGGACGAGCAGTACTTC.

V and J are TRBV5-4 and TRBJ2-5; maybe TRBD1 (5 bases). Germline V gene sequence: CDR1 SGHNT, CDR2 YYREEE (reference sequence). The V end lost 0 bases, the J end lost 2 bases, and 8 bases lay between the germline ends. The CDR3 is made up of 14 amino acids. This chain's CDR3 is CASSLGSGQETQYF. The CDR3 bases are TGTGCCAGCAGCTTGGGGTCAGGGCAAGAGACCCAGTACTTC.

This clone was seen just once. The rearrangement uses TRBV30 and TRBJ1-5, with D unclear. From germline, CDR1 is GTSNPN and CDR2 SVGIG (reference sequence). The CDR3 extends over 16 amino acids. V was clipped by 1 base and J by 3 bases, with 16 bases between them. The DNA of the CDR3 is TGTGCCTGGAGTGCCCCGACGGGGAAGCCCAATCAGCCCCAGCATTTT. Protein product: CAWSAPTGKPNQPQHF. The variable domain in full, completed from reference TRBV30 and TRBJ1-5, reads SQTIHQWPATLVQPVGSPLSLECTVEGTSNPNLYWYRQAAGRGLQLLFYSVGIGQISSEVPQNLSASRPQDRQFILSSKKLLLSDSGFYLCAWSAPTGKPNQPQHFGDGTRLSIL.

The genes are TRBV6-5 and TRBJ2-7; D is perhaps TRBD1 or TRBD2 (5 bases each). This CDR3 region has 16 residues. Trimming removed 0 bases at V and 0 bases at J, with 12 bases between. Germline V lookup: CDR1 MNHEY, CDR2 SVGAGI. In DNA, the CDR3 is TGTGCCAGCAGTTACTCGGCCCAGGGAGCCTCCTACGAGCAGTACTTC. This sequence encodes CASSYSAQGASYEQYF.

The genes are TRBV6-4 and TRBJ2-1, with 8 nucleotides matching TRBD2. CDR1 is MRHNA and CDR2 is SNTAGT in the germline V gene. The CDR3 consists of 16 residues. Unmatched junction bases numbered 5, after V lost 4 bases and J lost 0 bases. As DNA, the CDR3 is TGTGCCAGCAGTGGAGTAGCGGGGAGCTCCTACAATGAGCAGTTCTTC. Amino acids: CASSGVAGSSYNEQFF.

This chain links TRBV6-1 with TRBJ2-2; 12 bases line up with TRBD2. Trimming at V came to 3 bases and at J to 2 bases, leaving 4 bases not matched to a gene. The CDR3 length is 17 residues. Germline values: CDR1 MNHNS, CDR2 SASEGT. As DNA, the CDR3 is TGTGCCAGCAGTGAGCTAGCGGGGGGGATTAACACCGGGGAGCTGTTTTTT. Its translation: CASSELAGGINTGELFF.

CDR3 sequence reads: CAISEARQGEAFF. The CDR3 DNA reads TGTGCCATCAGTGAGGCCAGACAGGGGGAAGCTTTCTTT. The V gene is TRBV10-3, the J gene TRBJ1-1, with TRBD1 matching 8 bases. The germline gives CDR1 ENHRY, CDR2 SYGVKD. Trimming removed 2 bases from V and 8 bases from J; junction bases left unmatched: 4. CDR3 size: 13 residues.

This clone was picked up one time. This chain joins TRBV10-1 and TRBJ1-6; 7 bases are shared with TRBD1. Germline V gene data show CDR1 as WNHNN and CDR2 as SYGVQD (reference sequence). Losses at the gene ends were 0 bases for V and 10 bases for J; bases not matched to a gene: 9. This CDR3 region has 16 residues. CDR3 region: CASSESKGQNDSPLHF. The CDR3, as DNA: TGCGCCAGCAGTGAGTCGAAGGGACAGAACGACTCACCCCTCCACTTT.

The rearrangement links TRBV3-1 (or the pseudogene TRBV3-2) to TRBJ2-3; 12 bases align to TRBD2. V dropped 1 base and J dropped 4; count of bases not matched to a gene: 3. CDR3 length equals 16 residues. CDR1 is LGHDT, CDR2 YNNKEL, per germline (reference sequence). The CDR3 DNA sequence: TGTGCCAGCAGCCAAGGGACTAGCGGGGTAGCAGATACGCAGTATTTT. It codes for CASSQGTSGVADTQYF.

V usage is TRBV2 and J usage is TRBJ1-2; D not certain. Looked up from germline, CDR1 is SNHLY and CDR2 is FYNNEI. Trimming stripped 2 bases from V and 8 bases from J, with 24 bases between. This CDR3 has 17 amino acids. In nucleotides, the CDR3 is TGTGCCAGCAGTGAATCCGGCGGGCCCCGCTTAAACTCGGGCTACACCTTC. Encoded protein: CASSESGGPRLNSGYTF.

The V and J genes are TRBV28 and TRBJ1-1; D not resolved. The CDR3 is 11 amino acids. Germline CDR1 MDHEN, CDR2 SYDVKM. V gave up 6 bases and J gave up 1 base, with 3 bases separating them. CDR3 bases: TGTGCCAGCAGCCAGAACACTGAAGCTTTCTTT. As protein: CASSQNTEAFF.

V is TRBV18 and J is TRBJ2-2; D not resolved. This CDR3 has 14 amino acids. Germline CDR1 reads KGHSH; CDR2 reads LQKENI. The V and J ends lost 2 bases and 6 bases respectively, with 10 bases between them. The CDR3 DNA reads as TGTGCCAGCTCACCATTAAGTTCGGCCGGGGAGCTGTTTTTT. It encodes CASSPLSSAGELFF.